These 22 T cell receptor beta chains share one sample of origin, sequenced in a study of T cell responses to AZD1222 COVID-19 vaccine (dated by TCRdb to the early 2020s). Receptors were amplified or captured by the immunoSEQ multiplex PCR assay. TCRdb mirrors the immuneACCESS table, restricted to in-frame sequences. Some clones are absent from its copies; in checked studies, under half trace to an unresolved V gene, and the reason for the others is unknown. The sample table shows about 140,000 clones, and less than 95% are seen once. The top ten constitute approximately 6.2% of the sample. The time point tag for this specimen amounts to: about 28 days (+/-7) after the second vaccine dose. The input for sequencing was peripheral blood, taken 28 days after the second AZD1222 dose. The receptors come from an adult who received the AZD1222 COVID-19 vaccine.

V and J are TRBV30 and TRBJ2-5, with D perhaps TRBD1 (6 bases). Germline CDR1 GTSNPN, CDR2 SVGIG (reference sequence). V was trimmed by 2 bases and J by 5 bases, leaving 12 bases between them. This CDR3 region has 13 residues. As DNA, the CDR3 is TGTGCCTGGAGTCCGGGGACAACCGAGACCCAGTACTTC. This encodes CAWSPGTTETQYF. The entire variable domain, with the rest obtained from reference TRBV30 and TRBJ2-5, is as follows: SQTIHQWPATLVQPVGSPLSLECTVEGTSNPNLYWYRQAAGRGLQLLFYSVGIGQISSEVPQNLSASRPQDRQFILSSKKLLLSDSGFYLCAWSPGTTETQYFGPGTRLLVL.

This chain links TRBV12-3 or TRBV12-4 with TRBJ2-4, with 7 bases fitting TRBD2. The V and J ends lost 7 bases and 10 bases, in that order; junction bases with no gene match: 10. The CDR3 has 13 residues. The CDR3 DNA follows: TGTGCCAGCACCATTGGGGGACTATGGATTCAGTACTTC. Translated: CASTIGGLWIQYF.

The V call is TRBV6-5, the J call TRBJ2-7; D not certain. V was pared by 7 bases and J by 0 bases, with 16 bases between. From germline, CDR1 is MNHEY and CDR2 SVGAGI. The CDR3 loop spans 15 amino acids. The CDR3 DNA sequence: TGTGCCAGCAATACACCGAATCGGCTCTCCTACGAGCAGTACTTC. Amino acids: CASNTPNRLSYEQYF.

The rearrangement uses TRBV18 and TRBJ2-7; D gene unclear. V lost 3 bases and J 2 bases, leaving 14 bases between the germline ends. The CDR3 consists of 15 residues. Germline values: CDR1 KGHSH, CDR2 LQKENI. The CDR3 region is CASSPRLTGTYEQYF. CDR3 in DNA: TGTGCCAGCTCACCCAGACTGACGGGCACCTACGAGCAGTACTTC.

This chain uses TRBV3-1 (or the pseudogene TRBV3-2) with TRBJ1-5, with no clear D. The V gene's germline CDR1 is LGHDT and CDR2 YNNKEL (reference sequence). The CDR3 has 13 amino acids. Trimming removed 0 bases from V and 5 bases from J, with 5 bases in between. The CDR3: CASSQDGDQPQHF. The CDR3 bases are TGTGCCAGCAGCCAAGATGGGGATCAGCCCCAGCATTTT.

CDR3 bases: TGCAGTGCTAATTGGTACGAGCAGTACTTC. Its protein product is CSANWYEQYF. The gene calls are TRBV20-1 and TRBJ2-7; D gene uncertain. CDR3 size: 10 residues. V was clipped by 4 bases and J by 4 bases, with 5 bases between them. In germline, CDR1 is DFQATT, CDR2 SNEGSKA (reference sequence).

The rearrangement joins TRBV7-9 to TRBJ2-1; 11 nucleotides align to TRBD2. The CDR3 is 16 amino acids. Germline lookup yields CDR1 SEHNR and CDR2 FQNEAQ (reference sequence). V shed 0 bases, J shed 4 bases, and the junction held 2 bases outside the gene matches. The CDR3 sequence is CASSLALAGGYNEQFF. As DNA, the CDR3 is TGTGCCAGCAGCTTAGCCCTAGCGGGGGGATACAATGAGCAGTTCTTC.

The V and J genes are TRBV3-1 (or the pseudogene TRBV3-2) and TRBJ1-4; D unresolved. The CDR3 spans 12 residues. Germline CDR1 reads LGHDT; CDR2 reads YNNKEL (reference sequence). The V and J ends lost 1 base and 7 bases respectively, with 4 bases between them. The CDR3 DNA reads as TGTGCCAGCAGCCAAGGGCCTGAAAAACTGTTTTTT. This sequence encodes CASSQGPEKLFF.

The chain has TRBV5-5 and TRBJ1-5, with D unclear. The CDR3 extends over 15 amino acids. Germline V lookup: CDR1 SGHKS, CDR2 YYEKEE (reference sequence). V was trimmed by 0 bases and J by 4 bases, leaving 11 bases between them. CDR3 in DNA: TGTGCCAGCAGCTTGGCTCTTGTCCGGAATCAGCCCCAGCATTTT. The encoded protein is CASSLALVRNQPQHF.

This chain uses TRBV7-3 with TRBJ2-7; D gene ambiguous. The CDR3 spans 13 residues. Germline V gene data show CDR1 as SGHTA and CDR2 as FQGTGA. Trimming cost V 5 bases and J 0 bases, with 8 bases left between them. The CDR3 spells CASSPLGSYEQYF. In DNA form, the CDR3 reads TGTGCCAGCAGCCCCCTGGGCTCCTACGAGCAGTACTTC.

A few counts support this clone. The chain combines TRBV4-3 with TRBJ1-1; D possibly corresponds to TRBD1 (5 bases). This CDR3 has 13 residues. The germline gives CDR1 LGHNA, CDR2 YSLEER. Trimming stripped 7 bases from V and 2 bases from J, with 11 bases between. The CDR3 DNA is TGCGCCAGCACAGAGGGGAGTAACACTGAAGCTTTCTTT. This sequence encodes CASTEGSNTEAFF.

J is TRBJ2-3 and V is TRBV6-5; 7 nucleotides line up with TRBD1. Germline CDR1 MNHEY, CDR2 SVGAGI. The CDR3 totals 14 residues. V shed 11 bases and J 3 bases; nucleotides not matched to a gene: 11. The CDR3 loop is CAGASPGGTDTQYF. The CDR3, as DNA: TGTGCCGGCGCGTCTCCAGGGGGTACAGATACGCAGTATTTT.

The chain employs TRBV2 and TRBJ1-6; a weak D match, TRBD1 (6 bases). This CDR3 spans 15 amino acids. V was pared by 4 bases and J by 5 bases, with 12 bases between. Germline-derived CDR1 and CDR2 are SNHLY and FYNNEI. The CDR3 region is CASSVQGTDNSPLHF. For the CDR3, the DNA is TGTGCCAGCAGTGTCCAGGGGACGGATAATTCACCCCTCCACTTT.

The CDR3 DNA reads TGCGCCAGCAGCGCGGACAGGGCGGGGAGTCCCTACAATGAGCAGTTCTTC. It codes for CASSADRAGSPYNEQFF. The chain combines TRBV5-1 with TRBJ2-1, with TRBD1 matching over 8 bases. The CDR3 sequence is 17 residues long. The V and J ends lost 4 bases and 2 bases, in that order; junction bases with no gene match: 11. Germline values: CDR1 SGHRS, CDR2 YFSETQ. The full variable domain, completed using reference TRBV5-1 and TRBJ2-1, is KAGVTQTPRYLIKTRGQQVTLSCSPISGHRSVSWYQQTPGQGLQFLFEYFSETQRNKGNFPGRFSGRQFSNSRSEMNVSTLELGDSALYLCASSADRAGSPYNEQFFGPGTRLTVL.

The chain has TRBV5-4 and TRBJ2-7; 9 bases line up with TRBD2. J lost 3 bases, V lost 5 bases, and 6 bases had no gene match. Germline CDR1 reads SGHNT; CDR2 reads YYREEE (reference sequence). The CDR3 covers 14 residues. The CDR3 region has the DNA TGTGCCAGCAGTTCTAGCGGGATGCGCTACGAGCAGTACTTC. Amino acid sequence: CASSSSGMRYEQYF.

This clone was observed a few times. The CDR3 DNA is TGCGCCAGCAGCTTGGGCGGGAGGGGGATCGGTGAGCAGTTCTTC. Translating gives CASSLGGRGIGEQFF. The V gene is TRBV5-1, the J gene TRBJ2-1; 9 nucleotides match TRBD2. V lost 0 bases to trimming and J lost 9 bases; unmatched junction nucleotides: 7. Germline CDR1 and CDR2: SGHRS and YFSETQ. The CDR3 has 15 amino acids.

This clone has only a few counts. The rearrangement links TRBV28 to TRBJ1-2; unclear D gene. With 5 bases removed from V and 3 bases from J, the gap between germline ends came to 7 bases. CDR1 and CDR2 (germline): MDHEN, SYDVKM. The CDR3 totals 12 residues. The CDR3 region has the DNA TGTGCCAGCAGTGGGAGCGACTATGGCTACACCTTC. It encodes CASSGSDYGYTF.

The chain is built from TRBV28 and TRBJ1-1; D unresolved. Germline values: CDR1 MDHEN, CDR2 SYDVKM. The V end lost 2 bases, the J end lost 0 bases, and 7 bases lay between the germline ends. This CDR3 comprises 14 residues. The CDR3 nucleotides read TGTGCCAGCAGTTTAGGCAGGATGAACACTGAAGCTTTCTTT. As protein: CASSLGRMNTEAFF.

A single count supports this clone. The chain employs TRBV7-9 and TRBJ1-6; 7 bases agree with TRBD1. CDR3 length: 16 residues. V lost 5 bases and J lost 5; bases outside the gene matches: 9. The germline V gene has CDR1 SEHNR and CDR2 FQNEAQ (reference sequence). CDR3 sequence reads: CASSPQTGADNSPLHF. CDR3 bases: TGTGCCAGCAGCCCCCAAACAGGGGCTGATAATTCACCCCTCCACTTT.

The chain links TRBV19 to TRBJ2-2, with TRBD2 identical over 13 bases. The germline CDR1 and CDR2 sequences are LNHDA and SQIVND (reference sequence). Germline trimming cut 4 bases from V and 6 bases from J; bases unmatched to any gene: 2. This CDR3 comprises 15 residues. CDR3 DNA sequence: TGTGCCAGTAGTACAGGACTAGCGGGAGCCGGGGAGCTGTTTTTT. This sequence encodes CASSTGLAGAGELFF.

The chain combines TRBV30 with TRBJ1-5; D unclear. The CDR3 spans 14 residues. Trimming stripped 0 bases from V and 6 bases from J, with 12 bases between. CDR1 GTSNPN and CDR2 SVGIG come from the germline V gene (reference sequence). For the CDR3, the DNA is TGTGCCTGGAGTGTTCCCCCGGGTCGTCAGCCCCAGCATTTT. Residues: CAWSVPPGRQPQHF.

The CDR3 DNA follows: TGTGCCAGCTCACCCGGGAGGGTGGACACCGGGGAGCTGTTTTTT. It specifies CASSPGRVDTGELFF. The chain employs TRBV18 and TRBJ2-2; 8 nucleotides line up with TRBD2. The length of the CDR3 is 15 residues. V lost 3 bases, J lost 3 bases, and 3 bases stayed unmatched. The germline V gene has CDR1 KGHSH and CDR2 LQKENI.